This entry concerns a single TCR beta chain. In the original workflow: Nucleated cell number was recorded as an estimate derived from reference gene primer amplification. The assay was immunoSEQ multiplex PCR, and TCRdb's table has in-frame clones only and misses some. That table furnishes V, J and clone size, whereas the DNA furnished D and trimming. Of 230,000 or so clones in the sample, about 86% are singletons; the top ten hold 4% to 5.5%. The data stem from a study of blood T cell repertoires in COVID-19. Study-wide background: Sites in the United States, Italy and Spain provided acute and convalescent COVID-19 samples. T cells, B-cell-depleted T cells, or PBMCs supplied cDNA or gDNA.

CDR1 SEHNR and CDR2 FQNEAQ come from the germline V gene (reference sequence). CDR3 length equals 12 residues. V was trimmed by 5 bases and J by 1 base, leaving 5 bases between them. The sample was peripheral blood. V is TRBV7-9 and J is TRBJ1-1; D is unclear. This TCR was recovered from a man aged 50 to 59 with active or convalescent COVID-19. CDR3: CASSRENTEAFF. The CDR3, as DNA: TGTGCCAGCAGCCGAGAGAACACTGAAGCTTTCTTT.